Detailed here is one T cell receptor (beta chain). What it recognizes is unknown. V was trimmed by 1 base and J by 4 bases, leaving 11 bases between them. Germline V CDR1 and CDR2: MNHEY, SVGAGI. CDR3 length: 14 residues. This entry comes from a study of PD-1 blockade in classical Hodgkin lymphoma. Study-wide points: Newly diagnosed patients reportedly trailed healthy donors in baseline TCR diversity.

Time point reported: cycle 4 day 1 (C4D1), after 6 weeks of nivolumab. Following autologous stem cell transplantation, relapse occurred in every patient, and exposure to brentuximab vedotin varied. From thawed PBMCs, CD4+ T cells were purified using magnetic negative selection. TCRdb keeps only in-frame clones here, not all; method: immunoSEQ multiplex PCR. The sample yields about 2,000 clones, 85% seen once. The material sequenced was CD4+ T cells from blood, taken before the fourth cycle of nivolumab. The clonotype was recovered from a human donor with classical Hodgkin lymphoma. V is TRBV6-5 and J is TRBJ2-7; TRBD1 or TRBD2 may be the D gene (5 bases each). The CDR3 region is CASSYLGERYEQYF. CDR3 DNA sequence: TGTGCCAGCAGTTACTTGGGGGAGAGGTACGAGCAGTACTTC.